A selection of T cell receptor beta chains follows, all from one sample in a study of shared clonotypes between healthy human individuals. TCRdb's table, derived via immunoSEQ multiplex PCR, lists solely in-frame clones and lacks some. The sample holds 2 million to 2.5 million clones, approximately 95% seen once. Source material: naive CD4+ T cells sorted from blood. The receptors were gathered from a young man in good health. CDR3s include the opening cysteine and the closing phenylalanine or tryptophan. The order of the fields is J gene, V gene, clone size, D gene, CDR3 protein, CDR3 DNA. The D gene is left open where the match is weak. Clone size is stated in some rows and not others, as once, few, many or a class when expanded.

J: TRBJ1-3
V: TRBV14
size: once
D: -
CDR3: CASSSSGTASSGNTIYF
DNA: TGTGCCAGCAGCTCGTCCGGGACCGCAAGCTCTGGAAACACCATATATTTT

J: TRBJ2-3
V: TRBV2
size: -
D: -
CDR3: CASTLYGTDTQYF
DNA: TGTGCCAGCACCCTCTACGGCACAGATACGCAGTATTTT

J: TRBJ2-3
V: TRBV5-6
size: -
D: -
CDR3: CASSWDFSDTQYF
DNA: TGTGCCAGCAGCTGGGATTTTTCGGATACGCAGTATTTT

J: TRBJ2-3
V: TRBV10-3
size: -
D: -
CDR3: CAISRIGGGTDTQYF
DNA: TGTGCCATCAGTCGAATTGGTGGTGGTACAGATACGCAGTATTTT

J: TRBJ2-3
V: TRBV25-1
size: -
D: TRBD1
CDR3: CASSNRGTAQYF
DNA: TGTGCCAGCAGTAACAGGGGAACAGCGCAGTATTTT

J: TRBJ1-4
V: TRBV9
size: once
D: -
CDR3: CASSAGVGTNEKLFF
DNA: TGTGCCAGCAGCGCAGGGGTAGGAACTAATGAAAAACTGTTTTTT

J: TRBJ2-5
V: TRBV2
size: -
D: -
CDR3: CASMRRLVQETQYF
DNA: TGTGCCAGCATGCGAAGGCTAGTCCAAGAGACCCAGTACTTC

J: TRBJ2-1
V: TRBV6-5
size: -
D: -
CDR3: CASEGYNEQFF
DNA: TGTGCCAGCGAGGGGTACAATGAGCAGTTCTTC

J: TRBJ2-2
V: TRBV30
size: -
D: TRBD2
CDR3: CAWSPQRTSGRKGNTGELFF
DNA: TGTGCCTGGAGTCCACAAAGGACTAGCGGGAGGAAGGGGAACACCGGGGAGCTGTTTTTT

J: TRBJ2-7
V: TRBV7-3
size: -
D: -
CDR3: CASSLMPGHDYEQYF
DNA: TGTGCCAGCAGCTTAATGCCGGGACACGACTACGAGCAGTACTTC

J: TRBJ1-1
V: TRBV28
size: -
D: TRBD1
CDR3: CASTRGKGAMNTEAFF
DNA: TGTGCCAGCACCCGCGGTAAGGGGGCGATGAACACTGAAGCTTTCTTT

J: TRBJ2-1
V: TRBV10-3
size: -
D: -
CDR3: CAISESPVLGEQFF
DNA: TGTGCCATCAGTGAGTCCCCCGTGTTAGGTGAGCAGTTCTTC

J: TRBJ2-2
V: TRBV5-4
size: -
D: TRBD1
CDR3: CASSLGQGASGELFF
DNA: TGTGCCAGCAGCTTGGGGCAGGGGGCATCCGGGGAGCTGTTTTTT

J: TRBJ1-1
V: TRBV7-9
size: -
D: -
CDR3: CASSLSIGGKAEAFF
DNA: TGTGCCAGCAGCCTTTCGATCGGGGGAAAGGCTGAAGCTTTCTTT

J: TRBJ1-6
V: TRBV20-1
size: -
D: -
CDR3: CSAEGDSPLHF
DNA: TGCAGTGCTGAGGGGGATTCACCCCTCCACTTT

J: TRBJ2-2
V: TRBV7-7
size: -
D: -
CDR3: CASSLAPVANTGELFF
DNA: TGTGCTAGCAGCTTAGCCCCAGTAGCGAACACCGGGGAGCTGTTTTTT

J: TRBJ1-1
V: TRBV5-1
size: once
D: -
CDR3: CASSLGRSLPNTEAFF
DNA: TGCGCCAGCAGCTTGGGGAGGTCCCTACCGAACACTGAAGCTTTCTTT

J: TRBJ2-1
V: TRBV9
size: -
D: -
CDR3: CASSSGQSYNEQFF
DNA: TGTGCCAGCAGCTCCGGACAGTCCTACAATGAGCAGTTCTTC

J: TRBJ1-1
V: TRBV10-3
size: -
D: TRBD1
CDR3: CAIRQGESTEAFF
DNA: TGTGCCATCAGACAGGGGGAGAGTACTGAAGCTTTCTTT

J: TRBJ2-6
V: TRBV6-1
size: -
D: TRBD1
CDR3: CASSEGRGSGANVLTF
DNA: TGTGCCAGCAGTGAAGGCAGGGGGTCTGGGGCCAACGTCCTGACTTTC

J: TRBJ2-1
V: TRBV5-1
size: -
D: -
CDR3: CASSLEGGNYNEQFF
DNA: TGCGCCAGCAGCTTGGAAGGGGGTAACTACAATGAGCAGTTCTTC

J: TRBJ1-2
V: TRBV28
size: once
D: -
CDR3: CASSFNFWAGYTF
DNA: TGTGCCAGCAGTTTCAACTTTTGGGCTGGCTACACCTTC

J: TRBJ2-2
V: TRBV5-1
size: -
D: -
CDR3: CASTYTSMVTTGELFF
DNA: TGCGCCAGCACATACACCTCCATGGTTACTACCGGGGAGCTGTTTTTT

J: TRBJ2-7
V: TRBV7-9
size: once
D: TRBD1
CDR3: CASSTTGGKGYLKQYF
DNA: TGTGCCAGCAGCACGACAGGGGGCAAGGGATATTTGAAGCAGTACTTC

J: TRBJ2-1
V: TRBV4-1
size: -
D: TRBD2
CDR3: CASSQDRTRDNEQFF
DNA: TGCGCCAGCAGCCAAGATCGGACTAGGGACAATGAGCAGTTCTTC

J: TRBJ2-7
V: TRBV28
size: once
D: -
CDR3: CARLTRGEQYF
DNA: TGTGCCAGGCTTACAAGGGGGGAGCAGTACTTC

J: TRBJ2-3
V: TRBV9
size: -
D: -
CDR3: CASSVGLTDTQYF
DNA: TGTGCCAGCAGCGTAGGACTGACAGATACGCAGTATTTT

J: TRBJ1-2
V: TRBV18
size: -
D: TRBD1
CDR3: CASSGDRVNYGYTF
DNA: TGTGCCAGCTCGGGGGACAGGGTGAACTATGGCTACACCTTC

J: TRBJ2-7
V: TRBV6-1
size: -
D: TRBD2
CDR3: CASSAPGLALQYF
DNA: TGTGCCAGCAGTGCCCCGGGACTAGCGCTACAGTACTTC

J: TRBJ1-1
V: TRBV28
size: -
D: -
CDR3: CASRGRDTEAFF
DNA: TGTGCCAGCAGGGGTAGAGACACTGAAGCTTTCTTT

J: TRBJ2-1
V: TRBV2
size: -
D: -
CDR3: CASTLDRAGNNEQFF
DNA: TGTGCCAGCACCCTAGACAGGGCGGGGAACAATGAGCAGTTCTTC

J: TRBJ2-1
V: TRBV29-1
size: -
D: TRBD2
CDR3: CSVEQLAGGAYEQFF
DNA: TGCAGCGTTGAGCAACTAGCGGGAGGAGCCTATGAGCAGTTCTTC

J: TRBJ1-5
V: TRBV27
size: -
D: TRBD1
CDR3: CASSAFGQGAFQPQHF
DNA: TGTGCCAGCAGTGCATTCGGACAGGGGGCTTTCCAGCCCCAGCATTTT

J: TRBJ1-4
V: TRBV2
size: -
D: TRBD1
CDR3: CAGKERDRGHEKLFF
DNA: TGTGCCGGAAAAGAACGGGACAGGGGTCATGAAAAACTGTTTTTT

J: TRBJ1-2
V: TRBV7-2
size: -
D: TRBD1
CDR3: CASSFDRVSGYTF
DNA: TGTGCCAGCAGCTTCGACAGGGTCAGCGGCTACACCTTC

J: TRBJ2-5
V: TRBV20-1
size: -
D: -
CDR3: CSAPSGRAQYF
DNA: TGCAGTGCTCCGAGTGGTCGGGCCCAGTACTTC

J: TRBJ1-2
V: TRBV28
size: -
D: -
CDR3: CASSLLAGVGYTF
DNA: TGTGCCAGCAGTTTACTCGCGGGGGTCGGCTACACCTTC

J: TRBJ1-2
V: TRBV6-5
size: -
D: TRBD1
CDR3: CASSYSRGGDYGYTF
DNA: TGTGCCAGCAGTTACTCGAGAGGGGGCGACTATGGCTACACCTTC

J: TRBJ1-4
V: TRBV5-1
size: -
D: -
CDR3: CASRGQPATNEKLFF
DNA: TGCGCCAGCAGGGGACAACCTGCAACTAATGAAAAACTGTTTTTT

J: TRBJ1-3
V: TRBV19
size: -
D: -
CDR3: CASMAADSIVSGNTIYF
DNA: TGTGCCAGTATGGCGGCGGACAGTATCGTCTCTGGAAACACCATATATTTT

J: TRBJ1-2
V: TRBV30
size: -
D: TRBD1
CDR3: CAWSGFTGQGYGYTF
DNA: TGTGCCTGGAGTGGTTTTACCGGACAGGGTTATGGCTACACCTTC

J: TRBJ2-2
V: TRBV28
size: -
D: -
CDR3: CASRRGTTGELFF
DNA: TGTGCCAGCAGAAGGGGGACCACCGGGGAGCTGTTTTTT

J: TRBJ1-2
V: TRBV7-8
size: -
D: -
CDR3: CASSPTLGEDGYTF
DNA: TGTGCCAGCAGCCCCACCCTCGGCGAAGATGGCTACACCTTC

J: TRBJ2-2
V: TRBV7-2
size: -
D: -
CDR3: CASSEAAGNTGELFF
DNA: TGTGCCAGCAGCGAGGCAGCGGGGAACACCGGGGAGCTGTTTTTT

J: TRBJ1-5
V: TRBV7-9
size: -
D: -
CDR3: CASSLGQNSNQPQHF
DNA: TGTGCCAGCAGCTTAGGGCAGAATAGCAATCAGCCCCAGCATTTT

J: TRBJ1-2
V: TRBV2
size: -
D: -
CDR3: CASKVQAVEYGYTF
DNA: TGTGCCAGCAAGGTTCAGGCCGTTGAGTATGGCTACACCTTC

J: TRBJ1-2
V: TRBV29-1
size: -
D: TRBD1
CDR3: CSIPGQGGRLNYGYTF
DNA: TGCAGCATACCGGGACAGGGGGGGAGACTTAACTATGGCTACACCTTC

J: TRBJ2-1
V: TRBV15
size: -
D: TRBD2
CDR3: CATSRSGTSGRDEQFF
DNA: TGTGCCACCAGCAGATCTGGGACTAGCGGGAGGGATGAGCAGTTCTTC

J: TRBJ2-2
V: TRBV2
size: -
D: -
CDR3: CASSGAWANTGELFF
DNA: TGTGCCAGCAGTGGGGCGTGGGCGAACACCGGGGAGCTGTTTTTT

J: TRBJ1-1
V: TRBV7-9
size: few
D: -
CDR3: CASSLGETEAFF
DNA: TGTGCCAGCAGCCTGGGAGAAACTGAAGCTTTCTTT

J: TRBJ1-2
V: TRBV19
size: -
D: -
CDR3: CAGENRDGYGYTF
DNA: TGTGCTGGCGAAAACAGGGATGGCTATGGCTACACCTTC

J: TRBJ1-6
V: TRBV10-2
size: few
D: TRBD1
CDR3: CASSGQGNSPLHF
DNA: TGCGCCAGCAGTGGACAGGGTAATTCACCCCTCCACTTT

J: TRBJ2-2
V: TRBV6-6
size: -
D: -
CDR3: CASTNPAGELFF
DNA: TGTGCCAGCACAAACCCAGCCGGGGAGCTGTTTTTT

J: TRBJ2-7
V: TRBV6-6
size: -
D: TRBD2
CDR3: CASSYEAGGSYEQYF
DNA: TGTGCCAGCAGTTACGAAGCGGGGGGCTCCTACGAGCAGTACTTC

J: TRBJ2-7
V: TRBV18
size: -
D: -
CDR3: CASSPPVSRYEQYF
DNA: TGTGCCAGCTCACCACCGGTCAGTCGCTACGAGCAGTACTTC

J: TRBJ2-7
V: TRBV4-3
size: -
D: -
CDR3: CASSQEEGAGEQYF
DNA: TGCGCCAGCAGCCAAGAGGAGGGGGCGGGTGAGCAGTACTTC

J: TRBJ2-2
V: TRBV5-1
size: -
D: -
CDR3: CASRPGSTHTGELFF
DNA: TGCGCCAGCCGACCGGGGAGTACGCACACCGGGGAGCTGTTTTTT

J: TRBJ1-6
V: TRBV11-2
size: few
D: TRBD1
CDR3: CASSPRGQSPLHF
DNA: TGTGCCAGCAGCCCGAGGGGACAGTCACCCCTCCACTTT

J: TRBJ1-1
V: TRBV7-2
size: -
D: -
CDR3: CASSSLGRTEAFF
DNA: TGTGCCAGCAGCTCTCTAGGGAGGACTGAAGCTTTCTTT